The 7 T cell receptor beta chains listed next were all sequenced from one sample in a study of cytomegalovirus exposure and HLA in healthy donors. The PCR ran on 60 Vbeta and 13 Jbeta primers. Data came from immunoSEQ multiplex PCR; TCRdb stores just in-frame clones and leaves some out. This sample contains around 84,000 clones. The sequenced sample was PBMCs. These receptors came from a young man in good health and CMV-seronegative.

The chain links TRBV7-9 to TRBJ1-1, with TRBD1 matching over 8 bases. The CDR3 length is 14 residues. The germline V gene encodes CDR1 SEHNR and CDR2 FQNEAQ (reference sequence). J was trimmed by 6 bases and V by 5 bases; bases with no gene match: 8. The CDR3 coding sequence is TGTGCCAGCAGCGCCCGGACAGGGTATCCTGAAGCTTTCTTT. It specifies CASSARTGYPEAFF.

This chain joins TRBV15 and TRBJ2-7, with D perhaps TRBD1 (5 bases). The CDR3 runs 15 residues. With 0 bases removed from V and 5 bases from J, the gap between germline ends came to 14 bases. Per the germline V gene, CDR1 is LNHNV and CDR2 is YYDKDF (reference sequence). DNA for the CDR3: TGTGCCACCAGCAGAGATCCAGGGTTAGGTGACGAGCAGTACTTC. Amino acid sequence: CATSRDPGLGDEQYF.

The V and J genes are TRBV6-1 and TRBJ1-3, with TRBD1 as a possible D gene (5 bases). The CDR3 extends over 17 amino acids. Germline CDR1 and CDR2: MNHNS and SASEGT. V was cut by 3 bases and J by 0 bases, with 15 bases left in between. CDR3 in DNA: TGTGCCAGCAGTGAGATGAACAGGATGAGCTCTGGAAACACCATATATTTT. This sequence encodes CASSEMNRMSSGNTIYF.

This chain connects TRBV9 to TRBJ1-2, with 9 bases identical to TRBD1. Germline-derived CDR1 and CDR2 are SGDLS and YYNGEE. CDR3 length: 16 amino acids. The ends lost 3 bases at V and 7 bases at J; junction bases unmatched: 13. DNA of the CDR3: TGTGCCAGCAGCGAGGGAGGTACAGGGGGCCGGCTTGGCTACACCTTC. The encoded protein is CASSEGGTGGRLGYTF.

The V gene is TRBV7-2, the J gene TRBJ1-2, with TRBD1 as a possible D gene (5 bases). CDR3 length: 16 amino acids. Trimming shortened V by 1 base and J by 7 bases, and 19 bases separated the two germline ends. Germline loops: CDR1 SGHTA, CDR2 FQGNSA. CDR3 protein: CASSLGGRGKVIGYTF. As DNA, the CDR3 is TGTGCCAGCAGCTTAGGTGGCCGGGGGAAAGTTATTGGCTACACCTTC.

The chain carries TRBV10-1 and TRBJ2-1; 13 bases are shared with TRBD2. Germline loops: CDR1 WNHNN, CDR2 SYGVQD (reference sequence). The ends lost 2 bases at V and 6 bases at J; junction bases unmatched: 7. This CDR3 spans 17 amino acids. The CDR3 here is CASSETSGGAMGNEQFF. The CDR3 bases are TGCGCCAGCAGTGAGACTAGCGGGGGGGCGATGGGCAATGAGCAGTTCTTC.

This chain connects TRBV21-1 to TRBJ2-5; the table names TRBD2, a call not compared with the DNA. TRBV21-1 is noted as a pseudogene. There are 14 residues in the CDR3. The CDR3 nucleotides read TGTGCCAGCAGCAAAGCCCCTAGCCGGGAGACCCAGTACTTC. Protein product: CASSKAPSRETQYF.